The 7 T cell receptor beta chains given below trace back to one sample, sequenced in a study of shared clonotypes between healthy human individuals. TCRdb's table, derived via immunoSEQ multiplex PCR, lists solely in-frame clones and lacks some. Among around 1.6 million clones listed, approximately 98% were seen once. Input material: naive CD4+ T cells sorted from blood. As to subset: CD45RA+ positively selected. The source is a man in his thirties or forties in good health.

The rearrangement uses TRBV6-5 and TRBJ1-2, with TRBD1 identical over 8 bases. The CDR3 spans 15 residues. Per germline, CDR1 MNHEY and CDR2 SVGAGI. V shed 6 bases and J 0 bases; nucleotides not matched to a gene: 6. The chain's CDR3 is CASRPTGEPNYGYTF. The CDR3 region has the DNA TGTGCCAGCAGACCGACAGGGGAGCCTAACTATGGCTACACCTTC.

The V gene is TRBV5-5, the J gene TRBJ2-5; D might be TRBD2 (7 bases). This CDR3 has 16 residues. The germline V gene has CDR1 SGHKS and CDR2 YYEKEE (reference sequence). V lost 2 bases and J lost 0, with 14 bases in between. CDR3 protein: CASSLLGGQDQETQYF. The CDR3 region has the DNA TGTGCCAGCAGCTTACTCGGGGGGCAGGACCAAGAGACCCAGTACTTC. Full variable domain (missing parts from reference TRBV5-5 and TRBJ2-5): DAGVTQSPTHLIKTRGQQVTLRCSPISGHKSVSWYQQVLGQGPQFIFQYYEKEERGRGNFPDRFSARQFPNYSSELNVNALLLGDSALYLCASSLLGGQDQETQYFGPGTRLLVL.

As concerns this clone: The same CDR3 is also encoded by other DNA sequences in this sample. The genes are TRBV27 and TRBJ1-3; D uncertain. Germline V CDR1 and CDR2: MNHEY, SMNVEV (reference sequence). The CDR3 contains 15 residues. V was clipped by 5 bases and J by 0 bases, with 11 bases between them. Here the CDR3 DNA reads TGTGCCAGCAGTATGACCGGGAGCTCTGGAAACACCATATATTTT. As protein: CASSMTGSSGNTIYF.

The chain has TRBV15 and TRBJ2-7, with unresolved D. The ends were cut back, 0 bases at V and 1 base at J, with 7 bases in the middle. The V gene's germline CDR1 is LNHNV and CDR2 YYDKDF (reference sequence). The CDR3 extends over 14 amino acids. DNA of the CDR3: TGTGCCACCAGCAGAGATCTGAATTCCTACGAGCAGTACTTC. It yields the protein CATSRDLNSYEQYF.

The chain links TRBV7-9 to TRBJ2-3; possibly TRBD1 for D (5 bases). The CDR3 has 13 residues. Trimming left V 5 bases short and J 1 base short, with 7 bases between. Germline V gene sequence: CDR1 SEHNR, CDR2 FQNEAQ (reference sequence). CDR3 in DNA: TGTGCCAGCAGCGAACAGGGCACAGATACGCAGTATTTT. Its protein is CASSEQGTDTQYF.

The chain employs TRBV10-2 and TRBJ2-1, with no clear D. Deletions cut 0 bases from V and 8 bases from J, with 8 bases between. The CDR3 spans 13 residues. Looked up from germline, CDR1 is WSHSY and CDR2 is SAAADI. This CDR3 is CASSESRVYEQFF. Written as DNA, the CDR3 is TGCGCCAGCAGTGAGTCCCGGGTGTATGAGCAGTTCTTC.

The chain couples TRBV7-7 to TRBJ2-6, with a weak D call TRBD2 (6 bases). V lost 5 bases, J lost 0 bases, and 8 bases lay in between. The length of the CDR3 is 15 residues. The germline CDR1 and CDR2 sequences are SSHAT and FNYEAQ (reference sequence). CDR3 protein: CASSPGVSGANVLTF. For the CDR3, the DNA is TGTGCCAGCAGCCCGGGAGTCTCTGGGGCCAACGTCCTGACTTTC.